The source of this T cell receptor beta chain is a study of control samples from healthy donors and cancer patients. V was clipped by 0 bases and J by 6 bases; unmatched bases: 4. The germline gives CDR1 SGHVS, CDR2 FNYEAQ. The CDR3 has 15 amino acids. Measured with immunoSEQ multiplex PCR; TCRdb has only the in-frame clones, and not every one. The repertoire has roughly 64,000 clones, 90% of them found once; the top ten carry approximately 1.2%. V is TRBV7-6 and J is TRBJ2-3; TRBD2 aligns across 9 bases. Sequenced sample: PBMCs. The source is a woman between 45 and 60 years old with colorectal cancer. Here the CDR3 DNA reads TGTGCCAGCAGCTTAGCAGCGGGGGGAATCGATACGCAGTATTTT. Its protein is CASSLAAGGIDTQYF.